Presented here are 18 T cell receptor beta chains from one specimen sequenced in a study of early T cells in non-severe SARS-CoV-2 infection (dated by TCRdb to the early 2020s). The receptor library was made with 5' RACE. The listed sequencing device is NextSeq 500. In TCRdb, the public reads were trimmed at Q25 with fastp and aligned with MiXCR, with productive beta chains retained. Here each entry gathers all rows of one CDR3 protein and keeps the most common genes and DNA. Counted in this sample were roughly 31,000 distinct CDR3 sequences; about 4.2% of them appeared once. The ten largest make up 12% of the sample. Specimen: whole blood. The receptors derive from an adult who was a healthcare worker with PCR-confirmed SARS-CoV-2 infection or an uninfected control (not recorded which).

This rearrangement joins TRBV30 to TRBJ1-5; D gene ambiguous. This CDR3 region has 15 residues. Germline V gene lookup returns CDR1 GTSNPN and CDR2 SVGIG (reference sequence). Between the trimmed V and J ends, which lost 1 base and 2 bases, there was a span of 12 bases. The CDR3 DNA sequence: TGTGCCTGGAGTGGAAACACCATCCGCAATCAGCCCCAGCATTTT. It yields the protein CAWSGNTIRNQPQHF. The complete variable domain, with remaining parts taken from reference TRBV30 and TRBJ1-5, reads SQTIHQWPATLVQPVGSPLSLECTVEGTSNPNLYWYRQAAGRGLQLLFYSVGIGQISSEVPQNLSASRPQDRQFILSSKKLLLSDSGFYLCAWSGNTIRNQPQHFGDGTRLSIL.

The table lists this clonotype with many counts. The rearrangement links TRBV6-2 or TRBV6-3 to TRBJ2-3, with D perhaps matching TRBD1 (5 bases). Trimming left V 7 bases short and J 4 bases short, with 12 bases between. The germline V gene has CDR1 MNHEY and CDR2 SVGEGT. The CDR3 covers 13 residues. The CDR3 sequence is CASKSIQADTQYF. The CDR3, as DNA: TGTGCCAGCAAAAGTATACAGGCAGATACGCAGTATTTT.

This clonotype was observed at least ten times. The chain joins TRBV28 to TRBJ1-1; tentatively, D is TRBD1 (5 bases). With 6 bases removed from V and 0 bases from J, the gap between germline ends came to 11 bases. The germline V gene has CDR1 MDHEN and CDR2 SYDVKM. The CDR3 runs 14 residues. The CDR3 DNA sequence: TGTGCCAGCAGGGTTCCGGGACTGAACACTGAAGCTTTCTTT. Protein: CASRVPGLNTEAFF.

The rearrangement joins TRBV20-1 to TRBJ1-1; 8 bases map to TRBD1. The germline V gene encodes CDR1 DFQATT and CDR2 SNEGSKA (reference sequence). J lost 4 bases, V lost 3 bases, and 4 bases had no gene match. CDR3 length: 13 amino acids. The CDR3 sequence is CSASQGAGTEAFF. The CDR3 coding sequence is TGCAGTGCTAGTCAGGGGGCAGGCACTGAAGCTTTCTTT.

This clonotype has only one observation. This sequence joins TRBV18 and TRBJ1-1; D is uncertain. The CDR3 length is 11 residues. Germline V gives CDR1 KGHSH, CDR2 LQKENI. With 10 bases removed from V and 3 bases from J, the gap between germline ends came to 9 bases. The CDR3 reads CATLADTEAFF. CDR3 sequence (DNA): TGTGCCACCCTTGCGGACACTGAAGCTTTCTTT.

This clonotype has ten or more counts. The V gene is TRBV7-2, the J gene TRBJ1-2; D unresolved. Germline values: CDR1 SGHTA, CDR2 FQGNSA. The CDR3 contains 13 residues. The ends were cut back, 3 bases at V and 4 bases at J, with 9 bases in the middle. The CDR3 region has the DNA TGTGCCAGCAGCTTGGCCCCGATCTATGGCTACACCTTC. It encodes CASSLAPIYGYTF.

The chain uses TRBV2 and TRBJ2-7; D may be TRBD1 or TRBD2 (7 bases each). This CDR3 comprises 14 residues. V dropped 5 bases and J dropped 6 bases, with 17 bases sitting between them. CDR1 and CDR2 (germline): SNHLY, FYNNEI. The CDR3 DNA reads TGTGCCAGCAGTTATACCGACAGGGAGGGCGAGCAGTACTTC. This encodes CASSYTDREGEQYF.

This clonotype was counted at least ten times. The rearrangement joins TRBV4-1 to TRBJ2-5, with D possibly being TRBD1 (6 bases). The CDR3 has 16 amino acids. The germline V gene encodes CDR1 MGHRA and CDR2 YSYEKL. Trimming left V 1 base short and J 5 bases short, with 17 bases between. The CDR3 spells CASSQALYRAMETQYF. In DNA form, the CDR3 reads TGCGCCAGCAGCCAAGCATTATACAGGGCGATGGAGACCCAGTACTTC.

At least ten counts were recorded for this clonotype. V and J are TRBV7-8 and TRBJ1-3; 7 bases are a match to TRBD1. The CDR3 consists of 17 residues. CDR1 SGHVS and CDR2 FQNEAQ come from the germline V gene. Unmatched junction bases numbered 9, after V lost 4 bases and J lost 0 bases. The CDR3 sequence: CASSSQGGGHSGNTIYF. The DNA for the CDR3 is TGTGCCAGCAGCTCTCAGGGGGGGGGACACTCTGGAAACACCATATATTTT.

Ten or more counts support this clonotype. For the CDR3, the DNA is TGCAGTGCTCTGGGACAGGGCGGGATAGGGGAGACCCAGTACTTC. This gives the protein CSALGQGGIGETQYF. V is TRBV20-1 and J is TRBJ2-5; 9 bases fit TRBD1. Trimming cost V 5 bases and J 5 bases; bases outside gene matches: 12. The germline V gene has CDR1 DFQATT and CDR2 SNEGSKA (reference sequence). This CDR3 is 15 amino acids long.

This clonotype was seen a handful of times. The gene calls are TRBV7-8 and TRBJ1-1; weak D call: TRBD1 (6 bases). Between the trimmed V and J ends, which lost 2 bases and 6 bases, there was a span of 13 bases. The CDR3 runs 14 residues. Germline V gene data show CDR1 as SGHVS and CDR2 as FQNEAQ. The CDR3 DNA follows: TGTGCCAGCAGCTTAATGGAGGGGGTCGCTGAAGCTTTCTTT. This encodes CASSLMEGVAEAFF.

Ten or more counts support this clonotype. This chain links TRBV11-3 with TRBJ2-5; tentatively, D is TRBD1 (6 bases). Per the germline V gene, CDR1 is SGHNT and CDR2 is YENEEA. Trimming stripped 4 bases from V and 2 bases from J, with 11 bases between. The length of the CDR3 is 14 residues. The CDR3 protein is CASSSRDTQETQYF. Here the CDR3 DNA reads TGTGCCAGCAGCTCCCGGGACACTCAAGAGACCCAGTACTTC.

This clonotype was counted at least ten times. The CDR3 protein is CASSPIRGSNTGELFF. For the CDR3, the DNA is TGTGCCAGCAGCCCTATCAGGGGGTCGAACACCGGGGAGCTGTTTTTT. The rearrangement joins TRBV11-3 to TRBJ2-2; 7 nucleotides agree with TRBD1. Germline-derived CDR1 and CDR2 are SGHNT and YENEEA. This CDR3 is built from 16 residues. V trimming: 5 bases; J trimming: 0 bases; junction bases outside the gene matches: 6.

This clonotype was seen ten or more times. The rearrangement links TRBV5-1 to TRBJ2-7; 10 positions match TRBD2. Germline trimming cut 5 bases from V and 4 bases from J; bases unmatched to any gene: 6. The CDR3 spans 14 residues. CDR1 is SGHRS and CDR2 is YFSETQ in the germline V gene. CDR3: CASRDGLAAYEQYF. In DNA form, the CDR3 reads TGCGCCAGCAGAGATGGACTAGCGGCTTACGAGCAGTACTTC.

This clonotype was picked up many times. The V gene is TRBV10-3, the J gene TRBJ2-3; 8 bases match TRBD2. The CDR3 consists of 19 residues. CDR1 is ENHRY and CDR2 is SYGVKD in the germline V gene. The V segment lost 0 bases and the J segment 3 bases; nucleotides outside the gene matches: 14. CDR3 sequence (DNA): TGTGCCATCAGTGAGTCGTTCGGGGGGGCTAGCGGGCGGACAGATACGCAGTATTTT. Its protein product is CAISESFGGASGRTDTQYF.

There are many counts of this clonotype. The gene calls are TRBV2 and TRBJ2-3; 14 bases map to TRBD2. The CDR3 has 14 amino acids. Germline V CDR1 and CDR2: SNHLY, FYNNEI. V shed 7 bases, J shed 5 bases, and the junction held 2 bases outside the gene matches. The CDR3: CASTGTSGRDTQYF. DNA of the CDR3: TGTGCCAGCACCGGGACTAGCGGGAGAGATACGCAGTATTTT.

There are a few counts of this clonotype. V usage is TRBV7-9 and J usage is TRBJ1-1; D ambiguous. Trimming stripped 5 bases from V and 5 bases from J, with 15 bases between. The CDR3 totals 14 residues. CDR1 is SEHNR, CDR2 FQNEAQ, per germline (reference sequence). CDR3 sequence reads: CASSPFGVGTEAFF. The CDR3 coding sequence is TGTGCCAGCAGCCCATTTGGGGTGGGTACTGAAGCTTTCTTT.

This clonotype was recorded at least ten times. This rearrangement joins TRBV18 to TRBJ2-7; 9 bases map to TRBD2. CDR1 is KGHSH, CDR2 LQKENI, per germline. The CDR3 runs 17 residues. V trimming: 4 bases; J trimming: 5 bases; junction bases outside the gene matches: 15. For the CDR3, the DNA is TGTGCCAGCTCACACGCGGCTAGCGGGACCCCGCGCGACGAGCAGTACTTC. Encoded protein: CASSHAASGTPRDEQYF.